This TCR beta chain was found in a study of T cell clonality in common variable immunodeficiency. Study-wide results and limits: Fewer deletions and N-nucleotide insertions were reportedly seen in common variable immunodeficiency TCR beta sequences. Shared TCRbeta clones were fewer between CVID subjects than controls.

This clone ranks as medium-sized. What it binds is unknown. The read terminates 3 residues ahead of where the CDR3 ends, so the germline J gene completes it. This sample also contains other DNA sequences that code for the same CDR3. The V end lost 0 bases, the J end lost 0 bases, and 7 bases lay between the germline ends. This CDR3 spans 14 amino acids. CDR1 DFQATT and CDR2 SNEGSKA come from the germline V gene (reference sequence). The table came from immunoSEQ multiplex PCR; TCRdb's copy has only in-frame clones and leaves some out. The sample holds 15,000 to 25,000 clones, and no clone turns up only once. Reduced serum IgG, IgA and/or IgM plus specific antibody deficiency defined CVID.

V gene TRBV20-1 combines with J gene TRBJ2-3, with D possibly TRBD1 on 6 matching bases. The material sequenced was peripheral blood mononuclear cells. This receptor was obtained from a human donor with common variable immunodeficiency. The part of the CDR3 DNA that was read is TGCAGTGCTAGAGACCAGGGGAGCACAGATACG. Its translation: CSARDQGSTDT. The complete CDR3 reads CSARDQGSTDTQYF.